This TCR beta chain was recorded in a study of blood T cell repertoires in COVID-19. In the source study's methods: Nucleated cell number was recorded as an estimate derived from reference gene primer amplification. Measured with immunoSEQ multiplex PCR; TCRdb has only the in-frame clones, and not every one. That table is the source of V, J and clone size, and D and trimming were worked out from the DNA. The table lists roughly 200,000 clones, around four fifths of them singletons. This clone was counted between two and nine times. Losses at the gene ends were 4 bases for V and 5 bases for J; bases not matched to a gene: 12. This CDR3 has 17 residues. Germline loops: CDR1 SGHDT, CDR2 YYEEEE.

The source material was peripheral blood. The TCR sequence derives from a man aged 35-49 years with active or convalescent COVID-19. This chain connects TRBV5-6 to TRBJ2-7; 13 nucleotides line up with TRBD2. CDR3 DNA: TGTGCCAGCAGCCGATTAGGACTAGCGGGAGTCGTCCACGAGCAGTACTTC. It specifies CASSRLGLAGVVHEQYF.